Each of the 10 T cell receptor beta chains below was sequenced from the same sample in a study of PD-1 blockade in mismatch repair-deficient tumors. Sequencing used immunoSEQ multiplex PCR; TCRdb keeps in-frame clones, though not all of them. The sample consists of tens of thousands of clones, roughly 85% of them appearing once. The sample consisted of peripheral blood, taken around 75 weeks after starting pembrolizumab. Receptors originate from an adult with mismatch repair-deficient cancer.

This clone was seen a few times. The V gene is TRBV6-1, the J gene TRBJ2-7; no definite D call. The CDR3 is 13 amino acids. V dropped 10 bases and J dropped 3 bases, with 16 bases sitting between them. The germline CDR1 and CDR2 sequences are MNHNS and SASEGT. CDR3 sequence: CATTFGKFYEQYF. DNA of the CDR3: TGTGCCACCACATTTGGGAAGTTCTACGAGCAGTACTTC.

The chain links TRBV10-2 to TRBJ1-2; no clear D gene. Trimming shortened V by 3 bases and J by 1 base, and 0 bases separated the two germline ends. Germline lookup yields CDR1 WSHSY and CDR2 SAAADI. The CDR3 length is 11 residues. The CDR3 protein is CASSDNYGYTF. The CDR3 DNA is TGCGCCAGCAGTGATAACTATGGCTACACCTTC.

The rearrangement joins TRBV5-1 to TRBJ2-2; possible D gene TRBD1, 6 bases. The V and J ends lost 4 bases and 4 bases respectively, with 14 bases between them. Per germline, CDR1 SGHRS and CDR2 YFSETQ. CDR3 length: 15 amino acids. Written as DNA, the CDR3 is TGCGCCAGCAGCACCGGACAGCCGGGCACCGGGGAGCTGTTTTTT. Residues: CASSTGQPGTGELFF.

DNA of the CDR3: TGTGCCAGTAGTAACCCCAGGGTTACCGGGGAGCTGTTTTTT. Protein: CASSNPRVTGELFF. The chain employs TRBV19 and TRBJ2-2; maybe TRBD1 (5 bases). Germline V gene data show CDR1 as LNHDA and CDR2 as SQIVND (reference sequence). This CDR3 region has 14 residues. Trimming left V 4 bases short and J 5 bases short, with 11 bases between.

Written as DNA, the CDR3 is TGCAGCGTTGACGCCGTAGAAGCTTTCTTT. Protein: CSVDAVEAFF. The rearrangement links TRBV29-1 to TRBJ1-1; D unresolved. The germline V gene has CDR1 SQVTM and CDR2 ANQGSEA. This CDR3 is 10 amino acids long. Trimming removed 3 bases from V and 8 bases from J, with 7 bases in between.

The rearrangement links TRBV28 to TRBJ2-7; TRBD2 aligns across 11 bases. CDR3 length: 14 residues. V dropped 6 bases and J dropped 2; count of bases not matched to a gene: 3. Germline CDR1 reads MDHEN; CDR2 reads SYDVKM. The CDR3 region has the DNA TGTGCCAGCAGCACTAGCGGGGGACCCTACGAGCAGTACTTC. It yields the protein CASSTSGGPYEQYF.

The genes are TRBV11-2 and TRBJ1-1; 7 nucleotides agree with TRBD1. The length of the CDR3 is 14 residues. Trimming cost V 1 base and J 5 bases; bases outside gene matches: 4. Germline values: CDR1 SGHAT, CDR2 FQNNGV. CDR3 protein: CASSLVRGQTEAFF. The CDR3, as DNA: TGTGCCAGCAGCTTAGTAAGGGGGCAAACTGAAGCTTTCTTT.

The CDR3: CASSWTSGSYEQYF. The DNA for the CDR3 is TGTGCCAGCAGTTGGACTAGCGGGTCCTACGAGCAGTACTTC. The chain employs TRBV27 and TRBJ2-7, with 11 bases fitting TRBD2. Germline trimming cut 4 bases from V and 1 base from J; bases unmatched to any gene: 0. The CDR3 is 14 amino acids. Germline loops: CDR1 MNHEY, CDR2 SMNVEV (reference sequence).

In regard to this clone: In the same sample, other DNA sequences code for this CDR3. The rearrangement joins TRBV30 to TRBJ2-1; no clear D. The CDR3 loop spans 11 amino acids. Germline V lookup: CDR1 GTSNPN, CDR2 SVGIG (reference sequence). Trimming shortened V by 0 bases and J by 8 bases, and 5 bases separated the two germline ends. CDR3 loop: CAWSVRDEQFF. The CDR3 bases are TGTGCCTGGAGTGTTAGGGATGAGCAGTTCTTC.

The chain has TRBV5-1 and TRBJ1-3; tentative D call: TRBD1 (6 bases). Trimming took off 4 bases at V and 0 bases at J, with 17 bases between the two ends. CDR1 is SGHRS and CDR2 is YFSETQ in the germline V gene. The CDR3 extends over 17 amino acids. The CDR3 DNA sequence: TGCGCCAGCAGCCCGGGCGTCGACAGGAGCTCTGGAAACACCATATATTTT. Protein sequence: CASSPGVDRSSGNTIYF.